This TCR beta chain was recorded in a study of blood T cell repertoires in COVID-19. The wider study: Specimens from acute and convalescent COVID-19 originated in the United States, Italy and Spain. T cells, B-cell-depleted T cells, or PBMCs supplied cDNA or gDNA.

Source study methods: Reference gene primer amplification gave estimated nucleated cell counts. Clones were sequenced by immunoSEQ multiplex PCR, and TCRdb holds only the in-frame ones, with some missing. V and J calls and clone size are as listed in that table; D and trimming were resolved from the DNA. The sample lists approximately 130,000 clones; around nine tenths were seen once. CDR3 size: 16 residues. V lost 4 bases, J lost 6 bases, and 9 bases stayed unmatched. Germline V gene data show CDR1 as SGHRS and CDR2 as YFSETQ. This chain connects TRBV5-1 to TRBJ2-7; 14 bases agree with TRBD2. Material for sequencing was peripheral blood. The source is a man aged 50 or older with acute or convalescent COVID-19. The CDR3 DNA reads as TGCGCCAGCAGCGGAGGCGGGACTAGCGGGAGAGGCGAGCAGTACTTC. This codes for CASSGGGTSGRGEQYF.